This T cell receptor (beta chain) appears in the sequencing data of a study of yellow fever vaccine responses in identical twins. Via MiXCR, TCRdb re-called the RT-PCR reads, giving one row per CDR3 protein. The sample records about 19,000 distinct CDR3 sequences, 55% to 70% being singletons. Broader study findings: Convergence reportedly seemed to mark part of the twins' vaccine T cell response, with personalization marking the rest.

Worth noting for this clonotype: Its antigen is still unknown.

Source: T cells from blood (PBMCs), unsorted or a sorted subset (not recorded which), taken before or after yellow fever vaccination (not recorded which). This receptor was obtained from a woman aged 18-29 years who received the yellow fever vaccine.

In nucleotides, the CDR3 is TGTGCCAGCAGCCACGGCAGAATAAATGAGCAGTTCTTC. Translated: CASSHGRINEQFF. The chain is built from TRBV3-1 and TRBJ2-1; D gene uncertain. There are 13 residues in the CDR3. The germline gives CDR1 LGHDT, CDR2 YNNKEL (reference sequence). Deletions cut 3 bases from V and 7 bases from J, with 10 bases between.